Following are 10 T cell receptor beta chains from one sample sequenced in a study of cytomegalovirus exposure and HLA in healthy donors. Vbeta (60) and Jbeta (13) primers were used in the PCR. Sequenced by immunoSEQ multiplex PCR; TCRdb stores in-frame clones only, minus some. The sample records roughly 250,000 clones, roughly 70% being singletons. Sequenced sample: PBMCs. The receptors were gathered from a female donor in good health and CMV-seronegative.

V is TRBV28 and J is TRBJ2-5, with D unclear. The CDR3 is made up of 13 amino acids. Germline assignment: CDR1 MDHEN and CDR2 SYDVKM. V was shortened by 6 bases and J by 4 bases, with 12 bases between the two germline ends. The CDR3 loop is CASSVSHLETQYF. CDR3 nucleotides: TGTGCCAGCAGCGTAAGCCATTTAGAGACCCAGTACTTC.

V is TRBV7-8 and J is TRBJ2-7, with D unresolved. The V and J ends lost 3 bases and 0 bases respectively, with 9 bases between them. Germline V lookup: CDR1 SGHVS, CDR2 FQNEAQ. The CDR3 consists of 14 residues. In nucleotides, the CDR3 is TGTGCCAGCAGCTTCGAGATTGTCTCCTACGAGCAGTACTTC. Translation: CASSFEIVSYEQYF.

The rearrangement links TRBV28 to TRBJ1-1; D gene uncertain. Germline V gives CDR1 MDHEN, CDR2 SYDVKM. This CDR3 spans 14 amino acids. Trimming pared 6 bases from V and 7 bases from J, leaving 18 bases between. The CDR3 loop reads CASSHPRSGNEAFF. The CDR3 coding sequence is TGTGCCAGCAGCCACCCCAGGTCCGGGAATGAAGCTTTCTTT.

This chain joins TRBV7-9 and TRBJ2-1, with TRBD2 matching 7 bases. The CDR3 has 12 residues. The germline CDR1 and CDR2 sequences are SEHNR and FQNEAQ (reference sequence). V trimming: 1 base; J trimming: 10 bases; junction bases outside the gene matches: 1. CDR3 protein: CASSLEAGEQFF. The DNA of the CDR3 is TGTGCCAGCAGCTTAGAAGCGGGAGAGCAGTTCTTC.

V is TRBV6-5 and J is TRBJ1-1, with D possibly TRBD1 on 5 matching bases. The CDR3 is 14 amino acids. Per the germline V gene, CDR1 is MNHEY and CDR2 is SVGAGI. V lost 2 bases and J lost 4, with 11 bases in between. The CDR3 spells CASSYRGAATEAFF. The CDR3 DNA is TGTGCCAGCAGTTACCGCGGGGCGGCCACTGAAGCTTTCTTT.

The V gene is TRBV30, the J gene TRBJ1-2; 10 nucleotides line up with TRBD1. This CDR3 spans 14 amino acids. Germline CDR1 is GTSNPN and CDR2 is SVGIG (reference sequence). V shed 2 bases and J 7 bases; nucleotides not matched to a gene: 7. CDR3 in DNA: TGTGCCTGGAGTCAGGGACAGGGGTATGGTGGCTACACCTTC. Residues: CAWSQGQGYGGYTF.

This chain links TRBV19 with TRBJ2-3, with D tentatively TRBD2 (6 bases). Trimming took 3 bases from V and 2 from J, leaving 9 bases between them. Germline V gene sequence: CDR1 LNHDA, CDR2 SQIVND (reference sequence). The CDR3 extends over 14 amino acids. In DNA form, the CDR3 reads TGTGCCAGTAGTATCGGGAGCTCCACAGATACGCAGTATTTT. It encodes CASSIGSSTDTQYF. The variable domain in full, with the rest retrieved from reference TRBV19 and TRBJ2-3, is DGGITQSPKYLFRKEGQNVTLSCEQNLNHDAMYWYRQDPGQGLRLIYYSQIVNDFQKGDIAEGYSVSREKKESFPLTVTSAQKNPTAFYLCASSIGSSTDTQYFGPGTRLTVL.

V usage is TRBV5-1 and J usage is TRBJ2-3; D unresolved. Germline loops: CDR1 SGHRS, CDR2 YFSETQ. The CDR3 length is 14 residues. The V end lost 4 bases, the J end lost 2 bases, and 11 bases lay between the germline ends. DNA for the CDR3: TGCGCCAGCAGCCCGTCAGTCCCCACAGATACGCAGTATTTT. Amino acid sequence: CASSPSVPTDTQYF.

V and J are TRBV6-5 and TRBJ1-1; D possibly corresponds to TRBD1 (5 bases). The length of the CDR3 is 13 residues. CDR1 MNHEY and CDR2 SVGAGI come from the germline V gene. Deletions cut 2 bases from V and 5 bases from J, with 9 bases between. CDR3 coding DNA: TGTGCCAGCAGTTACCAGGGTTGGACTGAAGCTTTCTTT. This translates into CASSYQGWTEAFF.

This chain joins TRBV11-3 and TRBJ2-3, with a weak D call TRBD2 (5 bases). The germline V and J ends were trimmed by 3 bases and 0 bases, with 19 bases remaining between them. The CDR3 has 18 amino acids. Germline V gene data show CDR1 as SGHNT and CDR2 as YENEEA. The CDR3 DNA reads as TGTGCCAGCAGCTTGGCATTACTAGGAGGTGCAAGCACAGATACGCAGTATTTT. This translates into CASSLALLGGASTDTQYF.